This TCR beta chain stems from a study of blood T cell repertoires in COVID-19 (TCRdb year 2020). With respect to the entire study: Samples covering the acute and convalescent phases of COVID-19 were provided by collaborators in the United States, Italy and Spain. The material from the prospective study consisted of cDNA or gDNA derived from T cells, B-cell-depleted T cells, or PBMCs. The dataset comprised deeply sampled blood TCRbeta repertoires from subjects exposed to, actively infected with, or recovered from COVID-19. A freely available public database, intended as a resource for researchers studying the immune response to SARS-CoV-2, is where the repertoires were released. Samples came from the ongoing ImmuneRACE study (first 160 participants) plus 1,254 subjects from 6 global collaborators. The sample metadata nearly always contained a de-identified subject ID, COVID-19 status, age in years and sex. Where HLA class I and class II types were available, the types were taken from metadata supplied by the sample provider, not from assay-based typing.

The V end gives up 6 bases and the J end 6 bases, leaving 8 bases in the junction not matched to a gene. CDR1 and CDR2 (MNHEY, SVGAGI) derive from the germline V gene. Its CDR3 holds 15 amino acids, cysteine through phenylalanine. This entry keeps only the CDR3 DNA: 45 bases, framed from base 1. Turning to this clone: Its antigen target is currently unknown. The sample holds no much larger clone one base away, and base qualities are not on file.

On the study overall, not on this receptor specifically: How much clinical and demographic metadata was included differed by source and by participant, and the metadata was provided uncurated.

TCRbeta CDR3 regions were amplified from genomic DNA using the immunoSEQ Assay, a bias-controlled multiplex PCR. In the authors' own workflow: The number of nucleated cells in each sample was estimated by amplification of reference gene primers within the assay. To quantify the absolute abundance of each unique TCRbeta CDR3 rearrangement, sequence reads were collapsed and filtered. For each sample, productive Simpson clonality was calculated by taking the square root of Simpson's diversity index across productive rearrangements. This immuneACCESS table, as held by TCRdb, lists in-frame sequences with V and J called but not all clones. Of the missing ones, under half trace to an unresolved V gene in checked studies; the others have no known cause. The V and J calls and clone size come from that table; D and trimming were worked out from the DNA. In all, the sample holds 80,000 to 100,000 clones, and about 86% of those were seen once. 18% of the sample lies in the top ten.

Each collaborating institution followed its own protocols to collect whole blood in K2EDTA tubes. Collaborator samples were shipped for TCRbeta analysis as frozen whole blood, isolated PBMCs, or DNA extracted from either sample type. The specimen sequenced was peripheral blood. The sequence derives from a woman older than 75 with acute or convalescent COVID-19. The rearranged segments are TRBV6-5 and TRBJ1-4, with 9 middle bases fitting TRBD1. The CDR3 loop reads CASRTRQGGHEKLFF. The DNA sequence is as follows: TGTGCCAGCAGGACCAGACAGGGGGGGCATGAAAAACTGTTTTTT.